The clone carrying this T cell receptor beta chain was counted a single time. Germline V gives CDR1 SGHTA, CDR2 FQGTGA. This CDR3 spans 16 amino acids. V lost 3 bases to trimming and J lost 8 bases; unmatched junction nucleotides: 10. This entry is derived from a study of blood T cell repertoires in COVID-19. As for the study in general: Sites in the United States, Italy and Spain provided acute and convalescent COVID-19 samples. The analysed material was cDNA or gDNA that came from T cells, B-cell-depleted T cells, or PBMCs.

Per the authors' pipeline: Counts of nucleated cells, estimated from reference gene primer amplification, were obtained. The repertoire was sequenced with immunoSEQ multiplex PCR; TCRdb's copy has only in-frame clones and lacks some. V and J calls plus clone size are reproduced from that table; the DNA served to infer D and trimming. The top ten clones hold about a tenth of a sample with 50,000 to 85,000 clones, just under 80% of them seen once. This sequence originates from a human donor in a cohort sampled during active COVID-19. The sample taken for sequencing was peripheral blood. The chain joins TRBV7-3 to TRBJ2-1; 10 bases align to TRBD2. CDR3 coding DNA: TGTGCCAGCAGCTTTCTAGCGGGAGTTGCTATCGATGAGCAGTTCTTC. Its protein product is CASSFLAGVAIDEQFF.